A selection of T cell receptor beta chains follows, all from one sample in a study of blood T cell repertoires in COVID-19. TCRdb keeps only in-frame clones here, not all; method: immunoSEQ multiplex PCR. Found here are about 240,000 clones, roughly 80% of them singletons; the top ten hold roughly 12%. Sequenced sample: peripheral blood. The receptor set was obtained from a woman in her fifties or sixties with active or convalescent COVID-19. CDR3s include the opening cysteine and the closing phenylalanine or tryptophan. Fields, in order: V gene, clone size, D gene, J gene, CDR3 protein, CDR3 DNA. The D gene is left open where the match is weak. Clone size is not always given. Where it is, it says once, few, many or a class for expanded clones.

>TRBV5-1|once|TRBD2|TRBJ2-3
CASSLDPSGGTDTQYF
TGCGCCAGCAGCTTGGATCCTAGCGGGGGGACAGATACGCAGTATTTT
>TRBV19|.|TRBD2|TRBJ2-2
CASRDVAGRSTGELFF
TGTGCCAGTAGGGACGTAGCGGGTCGATCAACCGGGGAGCTGTTTTTT
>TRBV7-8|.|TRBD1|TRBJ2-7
CASSSGTATFLGQYF
TGTGCCAGCAGCTCCGGGACAGCAACATTCCTTGGGCAGTACTTC
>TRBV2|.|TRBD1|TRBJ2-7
CASSAGTGVGPAYEQYF
TGTGCCAGCAGTGCCGGGACAGGGGTAGGCCCTGCCTACGAGCAGTACTTC
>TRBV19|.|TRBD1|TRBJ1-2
CASRAGTGLNYGYTF
TGTGCCAGTAGGGCCGGGACAGGTCTTAACTATGGCTACACCTTC
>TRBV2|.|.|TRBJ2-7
CASSAQPGQGRGSYEQYF
TGTGCCAGCAGTGCCCAACCGGGACAAGGGAGAGGATCCTACGAGCAGTACTTC
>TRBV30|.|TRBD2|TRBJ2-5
CAWSPLAGGGTQYF
TGTGCCTGGAGTCCCCTAGCGGGGGGCGGGACCCAGTACTTC
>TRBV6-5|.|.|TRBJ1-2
CASSYLQGYGYTF
TGTGCCAGCAGTTACCTACAGGGCTATGGCTACACCTTC
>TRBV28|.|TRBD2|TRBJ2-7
CASSLRGESYEQYF
TGTGCCAGCAGCCTCCGGGGGGAATCCTACGAGCAGTACTTC
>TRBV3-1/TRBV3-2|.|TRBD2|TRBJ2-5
CASSQVPGLAVKGETQYF
TGTGCCAGCAGCCAAGTCCCGGGACTAGCGGTTAAAGGAGAGACCCAGTACTTC
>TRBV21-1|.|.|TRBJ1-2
CASSKGGMRNRAVYGYTF
TGTGCCAGCAGCAAAGGGGGGATGAGGAACAGGGCCGTTTATGGCTACACCTTC
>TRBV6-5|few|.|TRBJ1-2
CASSYGGLDGYTF
TGTGCCAGCAGTTACGGAGGGTTGGATGGCTACACCTTC
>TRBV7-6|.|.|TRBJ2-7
CASSFGNTGIEQYF
TGTGCCAGCAGCTTTGGTAATACAGGAATAGAGCAGTACTTC
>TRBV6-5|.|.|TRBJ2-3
CASSTSGDTQYF
TGTGCCAGCAGTACAAGCGGGGATACGCAGTATTTT
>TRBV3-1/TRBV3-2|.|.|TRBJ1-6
CASSPTNTDSPLHF
TGTGCCAGCAGCCCAACGAATACAGATTCACCCCTCCACTTT
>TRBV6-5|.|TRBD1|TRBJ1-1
CASSSLTGGTEAFF
TGTGCCAGCAGTAGCCTAACAGGGGGCACTGAAGCTTTCTTT
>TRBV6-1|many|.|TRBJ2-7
CASSDRASEQYF
TGTGCCAGCAGTGACAGGGCAAGCGAGCAGTACTTC
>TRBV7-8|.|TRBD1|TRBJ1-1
CASSLVTGRGEAFF
TGTGCCAGCAGCTTAGTGACAGGGAGAGGTGAAGCTTTCTTT